The clone carrying this T cell receptor (beta chain) occurred once. Germline V gene sequence: CDR1 MGHRA, CDR2 YSYEKL. This CDR3 has 15 residues. Trimming removed 3 bases from V and 1 base from J, with 12 bases in between. Original processing notes: Amplified reference gene primers provided the basis for estimating nucleated cell counts. Method: immunoSEQ multiplex PCR; TCRdb's copy keeps in-frame clones and lacks some. Clone size and V and J calls were adopted from that table, with D and trimming inferred from the DNA. The data contain roughly 140,000 clones, roughly three quarters of them seen just once; the ten biggest clones take up 4% to 4.5%. The entry originates in a study of blood T cell repertoires in COVID-19. Whole-study context: Samples representing acute and convalescent COVID-19 were sourced from the United States, Italy and Spain. In each case, the material was cDNA or gDNA derived from T cells, B-cell-depleted T cells, or PBMCs.

This chain uses TRBV4-1 with TRBJ1-1; TRBD1 might be the D (5 bases). Sequencing input: peripheral blood. The receptor was derived from a man in his sixties with acute or convalescent COVID-19. CDR3 sequence (DNA): TGCGCCAGCAGCCAGCCAGGGTCCCGGAACACTGAAGCTTTCTTT. Protein product: CASSQPGSRNTEAFF.